Below, one TCR beta chain is given with its context. The antigen remains unidentified. The data belong to a study of blood T cells in healthy people across ages. Findings and caveats of the study: Both higher diversity and more naive CD4+ cells marked long-lived donors when set against aged donors.

It was with a sample-barcoded 5' primer and a J-beta primer mix that a second PCR of roughly 7 to 12 cycles was run. MiXCR, applied by TCRdb to the 5' RACE reads, yields one record per CDR3 protein. The sample includes fewer than 2,000,000 distinct CDR3 sequences, 30% to 35% of them seen just once. Sequencing used blood. The TCR sequence derives from a woman aged 25 to 39 in good health.

The chain's CDR3 is CSASDASSYEQYF. DNA for the CDR3: TGCAGTGCTAGCGACGCCAGCTCCTACGAGCAGTACTTC. The V gene is TRBV20-1, the J gene TRBJ2-7; no firm D call. V shed 3 bases and J shed 0 bases, with 9 bases lying between them. From germline, CDR1 is DFQATT and CDR2 SNEGSKA (reference sequence). The CDR3 is made up of 13 amino acids.